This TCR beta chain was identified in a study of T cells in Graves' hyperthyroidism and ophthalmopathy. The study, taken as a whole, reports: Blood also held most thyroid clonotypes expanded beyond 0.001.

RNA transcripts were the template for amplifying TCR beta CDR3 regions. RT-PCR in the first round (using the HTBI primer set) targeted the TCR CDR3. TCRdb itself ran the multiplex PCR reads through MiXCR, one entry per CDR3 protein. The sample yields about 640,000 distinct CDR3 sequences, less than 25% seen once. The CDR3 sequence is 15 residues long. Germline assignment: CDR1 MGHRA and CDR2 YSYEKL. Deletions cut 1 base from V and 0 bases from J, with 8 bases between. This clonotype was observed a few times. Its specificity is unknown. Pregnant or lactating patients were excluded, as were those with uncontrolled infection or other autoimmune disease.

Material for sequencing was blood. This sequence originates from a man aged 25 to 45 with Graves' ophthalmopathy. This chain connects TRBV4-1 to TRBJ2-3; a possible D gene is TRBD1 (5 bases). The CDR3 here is CASSQAGHSTDTQYF. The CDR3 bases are TGCGCCAGCAGCCAAGCAGGACACAGCACAGATACGCAGTATTTT.